This T cell receptor (beta chain) was obtained from a study of cytomegalovirus exposure and HLA in healthy donors. Study as a whole: As released early, the data held roughly 85 million unique TCRs from HLA-typed donors.

Germline loops: CDR1 SNHLY, CDR2 FYNNEI. CDR3 length: 15 amino acids. V shed 6 bases and J shed 4 bases, with 18 bases lying between them. The PCR had 60 Vbeta and 13 Jbeta primers. The data were produced by immunoSEQ multiplex PCR, yet TCRdb's version contains in-frame clones alone and is incomplete. The sample includes 120,000 to 150,000 clones, 60% to 80% of them seen just once. V and J are TRBV2 and TRBJ1-2; D perhaps matches TRBD1 (6 bases). Sequenced material: PBMCs. The TCR sequence derives from a woman in her forties in good health and CMV-seropositive. The CDR3, as DNA: TGTGCCAGCAGGGGGACGGACAGACCTCCCTATGGCTACACCTTC. Its protein is CASRGTDRPPYGYTF. The full variable domain, in which reference TRBV2 and TRBJ1-2 provide the parts outside the CDR3, is EPEVTQTPSHQVTQMGQEVILRCVPISNHLYFYWYRQILGQKVEFLVSFYNNEISEKSEIFDDQFSVERPDGSNFTLKIRSTKLEDSAMYFCASRGTDRPPYGYTFGSGTRLTVV.